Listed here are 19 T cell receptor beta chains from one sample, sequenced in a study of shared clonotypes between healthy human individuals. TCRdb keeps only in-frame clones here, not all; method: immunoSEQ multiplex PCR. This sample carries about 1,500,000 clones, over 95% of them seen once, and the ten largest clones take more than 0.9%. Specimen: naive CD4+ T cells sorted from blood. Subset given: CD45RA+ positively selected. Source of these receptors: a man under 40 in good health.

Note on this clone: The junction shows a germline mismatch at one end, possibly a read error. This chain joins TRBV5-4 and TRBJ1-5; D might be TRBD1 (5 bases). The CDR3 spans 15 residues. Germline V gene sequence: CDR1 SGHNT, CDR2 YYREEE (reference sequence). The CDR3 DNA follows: TGCGCCAGCAGCCAAGAAGGGCAGGGTAATCAGCCCCAGCATTTT. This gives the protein CASSQEGQGNQPQHF.

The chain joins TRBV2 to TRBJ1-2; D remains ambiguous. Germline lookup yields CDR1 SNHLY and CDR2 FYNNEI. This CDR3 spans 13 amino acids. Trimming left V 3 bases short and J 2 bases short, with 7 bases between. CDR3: CASSDWANYGYTF. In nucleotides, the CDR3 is TGTGCCAGCAGTGACTGGGCCAACTATGGCTACACCTTC. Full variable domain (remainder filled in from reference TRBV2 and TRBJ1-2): EPEVTQTPSHQVTQMGQEVILRCVPISNHLYFYWYRQILGQKVEFLVSFYNNEISEKSEIFDDQFSVERPDGSNFTLKIRSTKLEDSAMYFCASSDWANYGYTFGSGTRLTVV.

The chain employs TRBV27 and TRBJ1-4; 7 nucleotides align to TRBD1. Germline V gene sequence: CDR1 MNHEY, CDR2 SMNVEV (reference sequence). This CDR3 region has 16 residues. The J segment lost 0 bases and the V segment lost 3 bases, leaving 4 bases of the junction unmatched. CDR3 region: CASSLNRGATNEKLFF. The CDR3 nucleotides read TGTGCCAGCAGTTTGAACAGGGGCGCAACTAATGAAAAACTGTTTTTT.

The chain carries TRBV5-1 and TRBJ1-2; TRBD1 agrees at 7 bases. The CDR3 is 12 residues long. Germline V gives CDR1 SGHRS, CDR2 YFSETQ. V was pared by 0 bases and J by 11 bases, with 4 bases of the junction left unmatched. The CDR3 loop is CASSLGQGKYTF. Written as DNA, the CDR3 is TGCGCCAGCAGCTTGGGACAGGGTAAATACACCTTC.

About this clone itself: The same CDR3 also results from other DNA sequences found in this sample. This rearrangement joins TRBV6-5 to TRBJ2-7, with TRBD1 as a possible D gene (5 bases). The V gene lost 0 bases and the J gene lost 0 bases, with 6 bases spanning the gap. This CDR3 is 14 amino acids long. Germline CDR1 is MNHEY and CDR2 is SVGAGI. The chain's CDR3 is CASSYSTVSYEQYF. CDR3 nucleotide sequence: TGTGCCAGCAGTTACTCGACAGTCTCCTACGAGCAGTACTTC.

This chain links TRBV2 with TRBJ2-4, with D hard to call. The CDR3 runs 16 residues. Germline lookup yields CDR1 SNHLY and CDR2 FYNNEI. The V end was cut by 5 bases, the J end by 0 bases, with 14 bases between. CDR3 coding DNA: TGTGCCAGCAGTCGTCGTCATCTTCTAGCCAAAAACATTCAGTACTTC. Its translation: CASSRRHLLAKNIQYF.

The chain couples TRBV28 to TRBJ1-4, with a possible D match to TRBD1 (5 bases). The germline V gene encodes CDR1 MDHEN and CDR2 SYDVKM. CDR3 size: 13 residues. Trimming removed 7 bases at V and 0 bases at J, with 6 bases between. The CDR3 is CASTRATNEKLFF. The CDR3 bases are TGTGCCAGCACCAGGGCAACTAATGAAAAACTGTTTTTT.

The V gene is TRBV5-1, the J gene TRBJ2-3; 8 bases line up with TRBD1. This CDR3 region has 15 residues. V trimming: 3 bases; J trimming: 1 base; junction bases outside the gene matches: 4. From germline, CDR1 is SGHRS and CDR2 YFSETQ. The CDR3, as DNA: TGCGCCAGCAGCTACCAGGGGGCCCGCACAGATACGCAGTATTTT. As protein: CASSYQGARTDTQYF.

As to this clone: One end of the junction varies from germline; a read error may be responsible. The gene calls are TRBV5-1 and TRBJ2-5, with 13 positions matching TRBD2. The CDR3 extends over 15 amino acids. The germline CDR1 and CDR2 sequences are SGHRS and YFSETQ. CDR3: CASSLSGLAGDNTNF. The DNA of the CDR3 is TGCGCCAGCAGCTTGTCTGGACTAGCGGGAGATAACACTAACTTC.

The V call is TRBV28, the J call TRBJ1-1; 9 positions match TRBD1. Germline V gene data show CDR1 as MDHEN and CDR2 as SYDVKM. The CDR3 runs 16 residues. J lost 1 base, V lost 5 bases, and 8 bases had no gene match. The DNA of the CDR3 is TGTGCCAGCAGTCCGCAGACAGGGGGGTCGAACACTGAAGCTTTCTTT. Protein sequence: CASSPQTGGSNTEAFF.

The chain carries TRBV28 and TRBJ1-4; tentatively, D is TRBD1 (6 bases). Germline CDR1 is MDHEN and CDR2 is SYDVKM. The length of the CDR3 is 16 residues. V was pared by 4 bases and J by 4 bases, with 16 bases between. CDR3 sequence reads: CASSSYSTGFNEKLFF. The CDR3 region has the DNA TGTGCCAGCAGTTCCTATTCGACAGGATTTAATGAAAAACTGTTTTTT.

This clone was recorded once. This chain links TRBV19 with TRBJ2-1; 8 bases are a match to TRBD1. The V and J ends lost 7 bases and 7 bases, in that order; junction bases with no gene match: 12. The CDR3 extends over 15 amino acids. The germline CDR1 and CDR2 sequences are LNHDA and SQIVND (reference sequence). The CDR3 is CASTPWVQGANEQFF. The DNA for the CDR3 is TGTGCCAGTACCCCATGGGTGCAGGGGGCAAATGAGCAGTTCTTC.

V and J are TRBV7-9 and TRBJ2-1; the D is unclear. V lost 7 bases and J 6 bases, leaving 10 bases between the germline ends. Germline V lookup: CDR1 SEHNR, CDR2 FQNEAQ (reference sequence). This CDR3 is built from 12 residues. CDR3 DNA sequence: TGTGCCAGCACCCCGTGGGGCAATGAGCAGTTCTTC. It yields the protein CASTPWGNEQFF.

CDR3 sequence reads: CAWIDGVSLSSYNEQFF. In DNA, the CDR3 is TGTGCCTGGATTGATGGGGTTAGCTTGAGCTCCTACAATGAGCAGTTCTTC. This rearrangement joins TRBV30 to TRBJ2-1; D is unresolved. Trimming stripped 4 bases from V and 0 bases from J, with 19 bases between. This CDR3 spans 17 amino acids. Germline V gene sequence: CDR1 GTSNPN, CDR2 SVGIG (reference sequence).

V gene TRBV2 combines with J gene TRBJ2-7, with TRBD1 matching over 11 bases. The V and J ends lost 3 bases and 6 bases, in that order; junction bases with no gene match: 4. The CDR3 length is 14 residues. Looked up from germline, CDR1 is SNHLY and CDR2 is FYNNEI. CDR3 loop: CASSEGTGGLEQYF. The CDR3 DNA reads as TGTGCCAGCAGTGAGGGGACAGGGGGTCTCGAGCAGTACTTC.

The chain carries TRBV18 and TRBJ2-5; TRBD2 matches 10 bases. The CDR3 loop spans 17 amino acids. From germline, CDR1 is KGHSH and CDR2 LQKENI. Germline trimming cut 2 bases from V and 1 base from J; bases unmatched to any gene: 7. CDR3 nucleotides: TGTGCCAGCTCACCAACCCGGACTAGCGGATTCCAAGAGACCCAGTACTTC. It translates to CASSPTRTSGFQETQYF.

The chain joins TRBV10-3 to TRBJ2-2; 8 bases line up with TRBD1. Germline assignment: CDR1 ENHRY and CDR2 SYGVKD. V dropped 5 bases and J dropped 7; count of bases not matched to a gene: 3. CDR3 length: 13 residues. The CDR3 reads CAISQDRGGELFF. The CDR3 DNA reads TGTGCCATCAGTCAAGACAGGGGCGGGGAGCTGTTTTTT.

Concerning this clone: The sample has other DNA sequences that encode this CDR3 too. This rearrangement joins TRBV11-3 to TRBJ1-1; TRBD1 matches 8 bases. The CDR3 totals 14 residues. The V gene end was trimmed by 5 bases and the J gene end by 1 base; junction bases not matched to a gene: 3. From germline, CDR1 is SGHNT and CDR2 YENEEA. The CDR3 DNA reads TGTGCCAGCAGCGCAGGACAGGGGAACACTGAAGCTTTCTTT. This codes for CASSAGQGNTEAFF.

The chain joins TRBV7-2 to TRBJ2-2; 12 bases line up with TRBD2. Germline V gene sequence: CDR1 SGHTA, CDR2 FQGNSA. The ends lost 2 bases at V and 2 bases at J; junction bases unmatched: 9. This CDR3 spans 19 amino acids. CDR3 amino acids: CASSLPASGRAGNTGELFF. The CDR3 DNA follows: TGTGCCAGCAGCTTACCGGCTAGCGGGAGGGCCGGAAACACCGGGGAGCTGTTTTTT.